The 25 T cell receptor beta chains below come from one sample, sequenced in a study of blood T cells in healthy people across ages. Through a sample-barcoded 5' primer and a J-beta primer mix, a second PCR was run for about 6 to 11 cycles. In TCRdb, the 5' RACE reads were re-called with MiXCR into one record per CDR3 protein. The data contain under 2,000,000 distinct CDR3 sequences, 49% of them singletons. Input material: blood. These TCRs come from a woman in her thirties or forties in good health.

This clonotype was seen more than once but under ten times. The chain uses TRBV2 and TRBJ2-5; TRBD1 agrees at 10 bases. The J call may not be correct, given that the DNA end is closer to TRBJ2-4. This CDR3 is built from 16 residues. Germline V gives CDR1 SNHLY, CDR2 FYNNEI. In nucleotides, the CDR3 is TGTGCCAGCAGCGAGCGACAGGGGGCTGAGGAAAACATTCAGTACTTC. Its protein product is CASSERQGAEENIQYF.

V and J are TRBV12-3 or TRBV12-4 and TRBJ2-5; 10 nucleotides align to TRBD1. Trimming at V came to 6 bases and at J to 3 bases, leaving 10 bases not matched to a gene. This CDR3 has 16 amino acids. CDR3 in DNA: TGTGCCAGCAGCAAAGGGACAGGGGCTGGGGAAGAGACCCAGTACTTC. Its translation is CASSKGTGAGEETQYF.

This clonotype occurred many times. This sequence joins TRBV20-1 and TRBJ2-4; 8 nucleotides align to TRBD1. The length of the CDR3 is 13 residues. Germline loops: CDR1 DFQATT, CDR2 SNEGSKA (reference sequence). Losses at the gene ends were 3 bases for V and 4 bases for J; bases not matched to a gene: 2. CDR3 DNA: TGCAGTGCTAGTCGACAGGGGAAAAACATTCAGTACTTC. Translated: CSASRQGKNIQYF.

The chain is built from TRBV5-4 and TRBJ2-7; TRBD2 might be the D (6 bases). The CDR3 covers 14 residues. Trimming took 2 bases from V and 3 from J, leaving 12 bases between them. Germline V gene data show CDR1 as SGHNT and CDR2 as YYREEE (reference sequence). The CDR3 coding sequence is TGTGCCAGCAGCTTCGGGACTGAAGTCTACGAGCAGTACTTC. Amino acids: CASSFGTEVYEQYF.

This clonotype occurred many times. The CDR3 sequence is CASSLDGGGSTDTQYF. As DNA, the CDR3 is TGCGCCAGCAGCCTCGACGGTGGGGGGAGCACAGATACGCAGTATTTT. This chain joins TRBV5-1 and TRBJ2-3; possible D gene TRBD2, 6 bases. CDR1 SGHRS and CDR2 YFSETQ come from the germline V gene. Trimming left V 4 bases short and J 0 bases short, with 15 bases between. The CDR3 runs 16 residues.

The rearrangement uses TRBV9 and TRBJ1-6; D gene ambiguous. CDR3 length: 14 residues. Trimming left V 0 bases short and J 9 bases short, with 10 bases between. CDR1 is SGDLS and CDR2 is YYNGEE in the germline V gene. The CDR3 spells CASSVDGTPSPLHF. CDR3 nucleotide sequence: TGTGCCAGCAGCGTAGATGGAACCCCTTCACCCCTCCACTTT.

The chain couples TRBV5-1 to TRBJ2-1; TRBD1 aligns across 9 bases. After removal of 5 bases from V and 4 bases from J, the junction contained 7 bases not matched to a gene. Germline-derived CDR1 and CDR2 are SGHRS and YFSETQ. The CDR3 is 15 amino acids. The CDR3 region has the DNA TGCGCCAGCAGTCTTGACAGGGGGTTTTACAATGAGCAGTTCTTC. Encoded protein: CASSLDRGFYNEQFF.

This clonotype was found a few times. The chain carries TRBV7-2 and TRBJ2-5; D ambiguous. The CDR3 runs to 13 residues. The ends were cut back, 6 bases at V and 5 bases at J, with 13 bases in the middle. Germline CDR1 SGHTA, CDR2 FQGNSA. For the CDR3, the DNA is TGTGCCAGCAGTAGGCCGGGCCCCGAGACCCAGTACTTC. This sequence encodes CASSRPGPETQYF.

Ten or more counts support this clonotype. This chain's CDR3 is CASSLGQTETQYF. The CDR3 region has the DNA TGCGCCAGCAGCTTGGGACAGACAGAGACCCAGTACTTC. This chain links TRBV5-1 with TRBJ2-5, with D possibly matching TRBD1 (5 bases). This CDR3 is 13 amino acids long. CDR1 and CDR2 (germline): SGHRS, YFSETQ. Trimming took 0 bases from V and 4 from J, leaving 7 bases between them.

This clonotype has at least ten counts. The CDR3 loop reads CASSLAGGEYNEQFF. The DNA for the CDR3 is TGTGCCAGCAGCTTAGCGGGGGGGGAATACAATGAGCAGTTCTTC. The V and J genes are TRBV11-2 and TRBJ2-1, with TRBD2 matching 8 bases. Germline CDR1 is SGHAT and CDR2 is FQNNGV. J gave up 4 bases and V 1 base, and 3 bases lay outside the gene matches. The CDR3 sequence is 15 residues long.

The rearrangement joins TRBV7-9 to TRBJ1-2, with TRBD1 identical over 9 bases. This CDR3 has 14 amino acids. Germline V CDR1 and CDR2: SEHNR, FQNEAQ (reference sequence). The junction had 9 bases not matched to a gene; V was cut back by 5 bases and J by 8 bases. The CDR3 coding sequence is TGTGCCAGCAGCCCGCAAGGGACAGGGTCCGGCTACACCTTC. Its translation is CASSPQGTGSGYTF. Together with reference TRBV7-9 and TRBJ1-2, the CDR3 gives the full variable domain: DTGVSQNPRHKITKRGQNVTFRCDPISEHNRLYWYRQTLGQGPEFLTYFQNEAQLEKSRLLSDRFSAERPKGSFSTLEIQRTEQGDSAMYLCASSPQGTGSGYTFGSGTRLTVV.

This clonotype appeared once. J is TRBJ2-3 and V is TRBV21-1. TRBV21-1 is an annotated pseudogene. This CDR3 spans 15 amino acids. The DNA for the CDR3 is TGTGCCAGCAGCAAGGGGTGGGTTAGCACAGATACGCAGTATTTT. Translation: CASSKGWVSTDTQYF.

CDR3 nucleotide sequence: TGTGCCAGCAGCCTAACTCCTGTCCTGGCGGGGTCCTCCTACGAGCAGTACTTC. It translates to CASSLTPVLAGSSYEQYF. V is TRBV3-1 and J is TRBJ2-7, with a possible D match to TRBD2 (6 bases). CDR3 size: 18 residues. V dropped 4 bases and J dropped 0 bases, with 22 bases sitting between them. Per the germline V gene, CDR1 is LGHDT and CDR2 is YNNKEL (reference sequence).

The chain carries TRBV20-1 and TRBJ2-7; TRBD2 matches at 12 bases. The trim removed 4 bases at V and 6 bases at J, leaving 10 bases unmatched. CDR1 and CDR2 (germline): DFQATT, SNEGSKA (reference sequence). This CDR3 has 15 amino acids. The CDR3: CSANRWASGGGEQYF. CDR3 nucleotide sequence: TGCAGTGCTAATCGGTGGGCTAGCGGGGGGGGCGAGCAGTACTTC.

V gene TRBV20-1 combines with J gene TRBJ2-5, with 9 bases fitting TRBD2. Unmatched junction bases numbered 6, after V lost 3 bases and J lost 1 base. This CDR3 is 15 amino acids long. Germline V gene data show CDR1 as DFQATT and CDR2 as SNEGSKA (reference sequence). The CDR3 region has the DNA TGCAGTGCTAGCCGACTAGCGGTGCCCCAAGAGACCCAGTACTTC. Its translation is CSASRLAVPQETQYF.

This clonotype showed up just a few times. V usage is TRBV20-1 and J usage is TRBJ2-6; weak D call: TRBD1 (6 bases). The CDR3 loop spans 16 amino acids. From germline, CDR1 is DFQATT and CDR2 SNEGSKA (reference sequence). Trimming shortened V by 8 bases and J by 0 bases, and 17 bases separated the two germline ends. The DNA of the CDR3 is TGCAGTACTCAGAGGGGGTTTTCCTCTGGGGCCAACGTCCTGACTTTC. This encodes CSTQRGFSSGANVLTF.

This clonotype was found a few times. The chain uses TRBV7-2 and TRBJ2-3, with 10 nucleotides matching TRBD1. V gave up 7 bases and J gave up 4 bases; unmatched junction bases: 23. The length of the CDR3 is 20 residues. Germline V lookup: CDR1 SGHTA, CDR2 FQGNSA. The CDR3 spells CASTARGWGTGVGPPDTQYF. DNA for the CDR3: TGTGCCAGCACCGCCCGGGGCTGGGGGACAGGGGTTGGCCCTCCAGATACGCAGTATTTT.

This clonotype was seen more than once but under ten times. This chain joins TRBV7-2 and TRBJ2-5; the D is unclear. The V gene's germline CDR1 is SGHTA and CDR2 FQGNSA. V dropped 9 bases and J dropped 7 bases, with 3 bases sitting between them. The CDR3 is 8 residues long. The CDR3 loop reads CARGTQYF. CDR3 bases: TGTGCCAGGGGGACCCAGTACTTC.

This clonotype has just a few counts. This chain links TRBV27 with TRBJ2-7, with D uncertain. The germline gives CDR1 MNHEY, CDR2 SMNVEV (reference sequence). The CDR3 contains 13 residues. Trimming cost V 6 bases and J 0 bases, with 9 bases left between them. As DNA, the CDR3 is TGTGCCAGCAGGGCGGTGAACTCCTACGAGCAGTACTTC. Amino acids: CASRAVNSYEQYF.

The chain is built from TRBV20-1 and TRBJ1-1; TRBD1 is a possible D gene (5 bases). V was pared by 0 bases and J by 0 bases, with 11 bases between. This CDR3 is built from 15 residues. The germline gives CDR1 DFQATT, CDR2 SNEGSKA (reference sequence). The DNA for the CDR3 is TGCAGTGCTAGAGACCGACAGATGCTGAACACTGAAGCTTTCTTT. Protein sequence: CSARDRQMLNTEAFF.

CDR3 nucleotide sequence: TGCAGCGTTGAGGGACCGAGACCCAATGAGCAGTTCTTC. Its protein product is CSVEGPRPNEQFF. The rearrangement uses TRBV29-1 and TRBJ2-1; D tentatively fits TRBD1 or TRBD2 (5 bases each). The CDR3 totals 13 residues. Trimming took off 3 bases at V and 6 bases at J, with 12 bases between the two ends. The germline CDR1 and CDR2 sequences are SQVTM and ANQGSEA.

With regard to this clonotype: Since a much larger clone is just one base distant, this may be a read error. CDR3 region: CASSYERAGANVLTF. The CDR3 nucleotides read TGTGCCAGCAGTTACGAGAGGGCTGGGGCCAACGTCCTGACTTTC. The rearrangement joins TRBV6-6 to TRBJ2-6, with a possible D match to TRBD2 (5 bases). Per germline, CDR1 MNHNY and CDR2 SVGAGI (reference sequence). CDR3 length: 15 residues. With 2 bases removed from V and 2 bases from J, the gap between germline ends came to 7 bases.

This clonotype showed up just a few times. V is TRBV5-1 and J is TRBJ2-3; 11 nucleotides line up with TRBD1. This CDR3 region has 17 residues. The V segment lost 3 bases and the J segment 4 bases; nucleotides outside the gene matches: 10. Per the germline V gene, CDR1 is SGHRS and CDR2 is YFSETQ. Written as DNA, the CDR3 is TGCGCCAGCAGCTGGCGGACAGGGGGCGATCCCCCAGATACGCAGTATTTT. Translating gives CASSWRTGGDPPDTQYF.

The chain has TRBV10-3 and TRBJ2-3, with D uncertain. Trimming left V 6 bases short and J 2 bases short, with 9 bases between. The length of the CDR3 is 13 residues. Germline V CDR1 and CDR2: ENHRY, SYGVKD. The CDR3 bases are TGTGCCATCAGACCTGATCACACAGATACGCAGTATTTT. Residues: CAIRPDHTDTQYF.

This clonotype was seen a handful of times. The chain carries TRBV12-3 or TRBV12-4 and TRBJ2-3; D may correspond to TRBD1 or TRBD2 (5 bases each). The ends were cut back, 5 bases at V and 3 bases at J, with 15 bases in the middle. The CDR3 is 15 residues long. As DNA, the CDR3 is TGTGCCAGCAGTGGGGACGGATTTGGAACAGATACGCAGTATTTT. Protein sequence: CASSGDGFGTDTQYF.